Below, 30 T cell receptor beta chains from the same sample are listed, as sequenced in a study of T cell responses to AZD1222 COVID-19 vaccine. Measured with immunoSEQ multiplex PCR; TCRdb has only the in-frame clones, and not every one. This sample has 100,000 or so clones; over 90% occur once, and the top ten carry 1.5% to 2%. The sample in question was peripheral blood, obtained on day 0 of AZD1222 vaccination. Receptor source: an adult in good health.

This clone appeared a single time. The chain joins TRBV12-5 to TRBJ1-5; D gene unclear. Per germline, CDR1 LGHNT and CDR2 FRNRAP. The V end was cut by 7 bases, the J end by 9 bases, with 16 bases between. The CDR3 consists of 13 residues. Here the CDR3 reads CASAMTGLGPQHF. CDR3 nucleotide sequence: TGTGCTAGTGCCATGACCGGGCTGGGGCCCCAGCATTTT.

The CDR3 nucleotides are TGTGCCAGCAGCCCTAAACCCGCCGGGGCCCGGTATGGCTACACCTTC. As protein: CASSPKPAGARYGYTF. V usage is TRBV11-2 and J usage is TRBJ1-2, with D possibly TRBD1 on 5 matching bases. In germline, CDR1 is SGHAT, CDR2 FQNNGV. Trimming removed 5 bases from V and 5 bases from J, with 21 bases in between. The CDR3 runs 16 residues.

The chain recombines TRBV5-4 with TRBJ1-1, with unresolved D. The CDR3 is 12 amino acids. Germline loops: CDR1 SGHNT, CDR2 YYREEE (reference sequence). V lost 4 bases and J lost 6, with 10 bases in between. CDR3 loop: CASSPRSSEAFF. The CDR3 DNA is TGTGCCAGCAGCCCAAGGTCCTCTGAAGCTTTCTTT.

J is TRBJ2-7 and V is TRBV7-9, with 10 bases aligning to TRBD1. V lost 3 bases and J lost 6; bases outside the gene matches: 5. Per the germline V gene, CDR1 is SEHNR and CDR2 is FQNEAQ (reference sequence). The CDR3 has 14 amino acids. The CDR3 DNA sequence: TGTGCCAGCAGCTTGACAGGGGGCATCGGCGAGCAGTACTTC. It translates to CASSLTGGIGEQYF.

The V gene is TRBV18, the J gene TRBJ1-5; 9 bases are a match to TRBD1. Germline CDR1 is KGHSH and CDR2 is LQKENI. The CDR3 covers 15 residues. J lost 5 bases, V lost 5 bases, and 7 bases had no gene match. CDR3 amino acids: CASSTGDRVYQPQHF. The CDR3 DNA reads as TGTGCCAGCTCAACGGGGGACAGGGTATATCAGCCCCAGCATTTT.

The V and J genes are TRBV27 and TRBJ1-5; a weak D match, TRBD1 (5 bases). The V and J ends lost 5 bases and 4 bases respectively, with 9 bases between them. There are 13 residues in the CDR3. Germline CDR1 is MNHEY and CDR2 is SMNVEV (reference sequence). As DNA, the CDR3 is TGTGCCAGCAGTGACAGAAGGAATCAGCCCCAGCATTTT. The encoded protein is CASSDRRNQPQHF.

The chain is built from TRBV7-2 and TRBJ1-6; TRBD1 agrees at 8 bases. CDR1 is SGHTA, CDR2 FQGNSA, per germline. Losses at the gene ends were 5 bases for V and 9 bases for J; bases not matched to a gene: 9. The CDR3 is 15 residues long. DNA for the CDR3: TGTGCCAGCAGCGTCAGACAGGGGAGCCCTTCACCCCTCCACTTT. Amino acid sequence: CASSVRQGSPSPLHF.

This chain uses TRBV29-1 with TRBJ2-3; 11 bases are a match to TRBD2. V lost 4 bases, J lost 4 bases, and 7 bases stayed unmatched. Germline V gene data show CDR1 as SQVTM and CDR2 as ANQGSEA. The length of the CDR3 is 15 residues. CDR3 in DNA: TGCAGCGTTGGTTTTAGCGGGAGGGCATCAGATACGCAGTATTTT. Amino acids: CSVGFSGRASDTQYF.

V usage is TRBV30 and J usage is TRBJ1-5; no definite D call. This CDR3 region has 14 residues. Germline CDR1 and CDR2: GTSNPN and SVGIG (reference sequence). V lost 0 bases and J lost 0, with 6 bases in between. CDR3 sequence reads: CAWSVQYSNQPQHF. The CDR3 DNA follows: TGTGCCTGGAGTGTACAATATAGCAATCAGCCCCAGCATTTT.

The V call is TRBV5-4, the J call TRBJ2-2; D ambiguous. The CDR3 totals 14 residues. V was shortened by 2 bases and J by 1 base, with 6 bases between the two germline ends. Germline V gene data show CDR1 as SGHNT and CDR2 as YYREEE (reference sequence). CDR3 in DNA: TGTGCCAGCAGCTTCATTGAGAACACCGGGGAGCTGTTTTTT. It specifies CASSFIENTGELFF.

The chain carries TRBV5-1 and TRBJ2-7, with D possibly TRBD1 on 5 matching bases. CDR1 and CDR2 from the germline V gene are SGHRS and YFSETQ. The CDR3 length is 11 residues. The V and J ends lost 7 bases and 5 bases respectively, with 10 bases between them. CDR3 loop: CASQGGHEQYF. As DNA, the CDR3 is TGCGCCAGCCAGGGTGGGCACGAGCAGTACTTC.

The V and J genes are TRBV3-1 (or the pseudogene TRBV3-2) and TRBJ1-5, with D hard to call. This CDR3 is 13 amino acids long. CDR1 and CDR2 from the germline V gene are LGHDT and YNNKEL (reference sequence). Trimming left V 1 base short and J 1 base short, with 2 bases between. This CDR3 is CASSQGSNQPQHF. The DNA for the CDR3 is TGTGCCAGCAGCCAAGGGAGCAATCAGCCCCAGCATTTT.

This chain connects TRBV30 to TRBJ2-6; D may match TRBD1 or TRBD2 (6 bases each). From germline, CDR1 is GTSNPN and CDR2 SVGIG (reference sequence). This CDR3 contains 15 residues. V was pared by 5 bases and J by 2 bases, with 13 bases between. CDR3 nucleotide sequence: TGTGCCTGGGGGGGGCTAGAAGCTGGGGCCAACGTCCTGACTTTC. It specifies CAWGGLEAGANVLTF.

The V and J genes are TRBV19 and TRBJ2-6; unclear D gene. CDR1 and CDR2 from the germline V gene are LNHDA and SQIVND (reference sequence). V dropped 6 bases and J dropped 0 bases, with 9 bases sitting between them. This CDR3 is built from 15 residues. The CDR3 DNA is TGTGCCAGTAGCATTCTGAGCTCTGGGGCCAACGTCCTGACTTTC. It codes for CASSILSSGANVLTF. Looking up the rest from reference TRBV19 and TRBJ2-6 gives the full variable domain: DGGITQSPKYLFRKEGQNVTLSCEQNLNHDAMYWYRQDPGQGLRLIYYSQIVNDFQKGDIAEGYSVSREKKESFPLTVTSAQKNPTAFYLCASSILSSGANVLTFGAGSRLTVL.

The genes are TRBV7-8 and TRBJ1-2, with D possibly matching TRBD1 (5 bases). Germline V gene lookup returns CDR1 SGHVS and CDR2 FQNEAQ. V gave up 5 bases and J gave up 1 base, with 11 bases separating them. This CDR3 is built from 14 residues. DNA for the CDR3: TGTGCCAGCAGCACGAGACAGCATAACTATGGCTACACCTTC. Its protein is CASSTRQHNYGYTF.

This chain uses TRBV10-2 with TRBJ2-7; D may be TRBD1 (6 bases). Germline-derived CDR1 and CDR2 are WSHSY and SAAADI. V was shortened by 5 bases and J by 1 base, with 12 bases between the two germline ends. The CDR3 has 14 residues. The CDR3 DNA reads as TGCGCCAGCAGTCCGGACAGTTCATCCTACGAGCAGTACTTC. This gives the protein CASSPDSSSYEQYF.

The CDR3 is CASSVGSGYNEQFF. CDR3 coding DNA: TGTGCCAGCAGCGTAGGATCCGGATACAATGAGCAGTTCTTC. The J gene is TRBJ2-1, the V gene TRBV9; D gene uncertain. Per the germline V gene, CDR1 is SGDLS and CDR2 is YYNGEE. CDR3 size: 14 residues. Trimming took 0 bases from V and 4 from J, leaving 8 bases between them. Using reference TRBV9 and TRBJ2-1 for the parts outside the CDR3, the full variable domain is DSGVTQTPKHLITATGQRVTLRCSPRSGDLSVYWYQQSLDQGLQFLIQYYNGEERAKGNILERFSAQQFPDLHSELNLSSLELGDSALYFCASSVGSGYNEQFFGPGTRLTVL.

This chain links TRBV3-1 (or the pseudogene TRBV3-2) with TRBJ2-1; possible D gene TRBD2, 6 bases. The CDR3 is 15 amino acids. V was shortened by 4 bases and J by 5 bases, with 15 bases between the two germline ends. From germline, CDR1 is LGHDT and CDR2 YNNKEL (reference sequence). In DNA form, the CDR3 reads TGTGCCAGCAGCCGTAGCGGCTGGGGGGACAATGAGCAGTTCTTC. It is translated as CASSRSGWGDNEQFF.

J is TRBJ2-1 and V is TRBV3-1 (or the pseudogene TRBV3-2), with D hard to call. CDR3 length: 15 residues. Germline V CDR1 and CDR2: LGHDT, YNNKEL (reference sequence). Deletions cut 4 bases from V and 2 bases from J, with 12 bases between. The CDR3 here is CASSPFQDPYNEQFF. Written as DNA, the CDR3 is TGTGCCAGCAGCCCTTTTCAGGACCCCTACAATGAGCAGTTCTTC.

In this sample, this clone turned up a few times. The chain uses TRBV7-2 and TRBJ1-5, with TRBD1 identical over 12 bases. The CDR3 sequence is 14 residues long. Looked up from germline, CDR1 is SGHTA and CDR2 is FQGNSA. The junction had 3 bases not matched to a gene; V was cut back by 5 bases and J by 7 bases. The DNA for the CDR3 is TGTGCCAGCAGCAAGGGACAGGGGGCACAGCCCCAGCATTTT. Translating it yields CASSKGQGAQPQHF. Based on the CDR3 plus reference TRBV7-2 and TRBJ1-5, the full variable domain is GAGVSQSPSNKVTEKGKDVELRCDPISGHTALYWYRQSLGQGLEFLIYFQGNSAPDKSGLPSDRFSAERTGGSVSTLTIQRTQQEDSAVYLCASSKGQGAQPQHFGDGTRLSIL.

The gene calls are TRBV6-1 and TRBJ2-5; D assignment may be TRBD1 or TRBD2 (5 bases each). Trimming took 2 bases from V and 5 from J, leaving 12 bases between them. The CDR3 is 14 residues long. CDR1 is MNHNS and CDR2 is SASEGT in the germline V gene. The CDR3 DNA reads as TGTGCCAGCAGTGAAATCCGGGGCCGGGAGACCCAGTACTTC. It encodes CASSEIRGRETQYF.

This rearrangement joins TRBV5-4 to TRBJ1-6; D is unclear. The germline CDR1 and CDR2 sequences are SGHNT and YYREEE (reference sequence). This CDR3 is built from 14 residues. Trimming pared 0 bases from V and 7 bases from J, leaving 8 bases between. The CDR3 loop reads CASSLDEGNSPLHF. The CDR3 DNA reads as TGTGCCAGCAGCTTGGATGAGGGCAATTCACCCCTCCACTTT.

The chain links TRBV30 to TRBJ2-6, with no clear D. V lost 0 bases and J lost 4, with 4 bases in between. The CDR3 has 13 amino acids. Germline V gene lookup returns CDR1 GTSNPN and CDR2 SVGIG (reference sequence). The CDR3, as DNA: TGTGCCTGGAGTGTGGGAGGGGCCAACGTCCTGACTTTC. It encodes CAWSVGGANVLTF.

The CDR3 nucleotides read TGTGCCAGCAGTCCCCCAAGGGGGCTAGCTGAAGCTTTCTTT. Translating it yields CASSPPRGLAEAFF. The chain employs TRBV6-5 and TRBJ1-1; 7 bases match TRBD1. The germline V gene encodes CDR1 MNHEY and CDR2 SVGAGI. CDR3 length: 14 residues. V was clipped by 5 bases and J by 6 bases; unmatched bases: 9.

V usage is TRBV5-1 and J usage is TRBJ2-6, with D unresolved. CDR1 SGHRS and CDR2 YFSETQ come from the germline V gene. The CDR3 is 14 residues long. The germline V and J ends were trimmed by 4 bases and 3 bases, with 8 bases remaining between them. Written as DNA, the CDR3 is TGCGCCAGCAGCCCCGGTGATGGGGCCAACGTCCTGACTTTC. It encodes CASSPGDGANVLTF.

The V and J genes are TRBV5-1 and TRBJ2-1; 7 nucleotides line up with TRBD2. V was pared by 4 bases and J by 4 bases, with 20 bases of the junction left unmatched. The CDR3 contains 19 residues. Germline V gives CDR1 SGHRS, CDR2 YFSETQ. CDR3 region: CASSPTRTREGVEYNEQFF. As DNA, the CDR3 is TGCGCCAGCAGCCCGACTAGGACGAGGGAGGGTGTAGAGTACAATGAGCAGTTCTTC.

The CDR3 sequence: CASSQVGLANTGELFF. In DNA form, the CDR3 reads TGCGCCAGCAGCCAAGTGGGACTAGCGAACACCGGGGAGCTGTTTTTT. The V call is TRBV4-1, the J call TRBJ2-2; 8 nucleotides line up with TRBD2. This CDR3 contains 16 residues. The V gene end was trimmed by 1 base and the J gene end by 0 bases; junction bases not matched to a gene: 1. CDR1 is MGHRA and CDR2 is YSYEKL in the germline V gene.

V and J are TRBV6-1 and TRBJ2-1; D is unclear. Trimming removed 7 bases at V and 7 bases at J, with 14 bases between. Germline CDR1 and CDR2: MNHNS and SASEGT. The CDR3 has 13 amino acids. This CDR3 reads CASTGLLGNEQFF. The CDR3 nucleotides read TGTGCCAGCACCGGCTTACTGGGGAATGAGCAGTTCTTC.

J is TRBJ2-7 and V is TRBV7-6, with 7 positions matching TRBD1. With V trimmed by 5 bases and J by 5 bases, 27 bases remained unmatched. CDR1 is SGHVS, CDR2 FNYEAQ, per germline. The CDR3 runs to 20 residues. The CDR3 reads CASSPRPTGWGSSRGHEQYF. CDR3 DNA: TGTGCCAGCAGCCCCCGGCCGACAGGGTGGGGGTCGAGCCGGGGTCACGAGCAGTACTTC.

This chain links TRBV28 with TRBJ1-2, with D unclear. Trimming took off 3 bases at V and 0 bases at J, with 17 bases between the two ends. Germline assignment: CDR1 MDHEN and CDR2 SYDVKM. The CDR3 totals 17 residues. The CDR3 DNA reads TGTGCCAGCAGTTTCCCCCTATGGCAGCCCTCTAACTATGGCTACACCTTC. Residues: CASSFPLWQPSNYGYTF.